Listed below are T cell receptor beta chains from one sample, sequenced in a study of shared clonotypes between healthy human individuals. Only in-frame clones appear in the TCRdb table, and some are missing; sequencing was by immunoSEQ multiplex PCR. The table has about 2 million clones, 90% to 95% seen once. Sequencing input: naive CD4+ T cells sorted from blood. Every receptor here comes from a man in his late teens or twenties in good health. Each CDR3 is given with its conserved first and last residue. The order of the fields is clone size, V gene, CDR3 length, D gene, J gene, CDR3 protein, CDR3 DNA. D genes are given only for firm matches. Where a row states a size, it is once, few, many or the class of an expanded clone; other rows omit it.

-	TRBV27	17	-	TRBJ2-7	CASSLSTQQGFHYEQYF	TGTGCCAGCAGTTTATCGACCCAACAGGGCTTCCACTACGAGCAGTACTTC
-	TRBV6-5	15	TRBD2	TRBJ2-5	CASLGLAGGGETQYF	TGTGCCAGCTTGGGACTAGCGGGAGGTGGAGAGACCCAGTACTTC
-	TRBV2	13	-	TRBJ1-6	CASRVTANSPLHF	TGTGCCAGCAGGGTGACAGCTAATTCACCCCTCCACTTT
-	TRBV19	16	-	TRBJ1-4	CASPSIGPVCNEKLFF	TGTGCCAGTCCTAGTATAGGTCCAGTTTGTAATGAAAAACTGTTTTTT
-	TRBV19	13	-	TRBJ2-7	CASSTREGYEQYF	TGTGCCAGTAGTACACGAGAGGGCTACGAGCAGTACTTC
-	TRBV7-2	15	TRBD2	TRBJ2-7	CASSLTSGDEREQYF	TGTGCCAGCAGCTTGACTAGCGGGGATGAGCGCGAGCAGTACTTC
-	TRBV5-1	19	TRBD1	TRBJ1-4	CASSAAGGGLGVTNEKLFF	TGCGCCAGCAGCGCCGCAGGGGGCGGTCTGGGAGTAACTAATGAAAAACTGTTTTTT
-	TRBV7-9	13	-	TRBJ2-1	CASSLVGDNEQFF	TGTGCCAGCAGCTTAGTCGGGGACAATGAGCAGTTCTTC
-	TRBV19	14	-	TRBJ2-7	CASSIKGGSYEQYF	TGTGCCAGTAGTATCAAGGGGGGTTCCTACGAGCAGTACTTC
-	TRBV23-1	16	-	TRBJ1-2	CASSLPAPSEGDGYTF	TGCGCCAGCAGTCTCCCCGCACCTTCCGAGGGTGATGGCTACACCTTC
-	TRBV5-1	13	-	TRBJ1-1	CASSLDYTGEAFF	TGCGCCAGCAGCTTGGATTATACAGGCGAAGCTTTCTTT
-	TRBV9	16	-	TRBJ1-3	CASSPNTASSGNTIYF	TGTGCCAGCAGCCCAAACACAGCCAGCTCTGGAAACACCATATATTTT
-	TRBV30	13	-	TRBJ2-2	CAWSWGATGELFF	TGTGCCTGGAGTTGGGGGGCCACCGGGGAGCTGTTTTTT
-	TRBV11-3	14	-	TRBJ2-7	CASSLGDNSYEQYF	TGTGCCAGCAGCTTAGGGGACAACTCCTACGAGCAGTACTTC
-	TRBV2	14	-	TRBJ2-7	CASRDGGVLYEQYF	TGTGCCAGCAGGGACGGCGGGGTCCTCTACGAGCAGTACTTC
-	TRBV5-1	15	-	TRBJ1-1	CASSLDRPGGTEAFF	TGCGCCAGCAGCTTGGACAGACCCGGGGGGACTGAAGCTTTCTTT
-	TRBV7-9	13	-	TRBJ2-7	CASSPRGPYEQYF	TGTGCCAGCAGCCCCCGGGGCCCCTACGAGCAGTACTTC
-	TRBV15	15	-	TRBJ1-2	CATSGLDEGNRGYTF	TGTGCCACCAGCGGATTGGACGAGGGAAACAGAGGCTACACCTTC
-	TRBV5-1	14	-	TRBJ1-5	CASSLTSGGQPQHF	TGCGCCAGCAGCCTCACATCCGGGGGGCAGCCCCAGCATTTT
-	TRBV5-1	13	TRBD1	TRBJ1-1	CASSVNQGAEAFF	TGCGCCAGCAGCGTTAACCAGGGGGCTGAAGCTTTCTTT
-	TRBV20-1	10	-	TRBJ2-3	CSARSDTQYF	TGCAGTGCAAGATCTGATACGCAGTATTTT
once	TRBV7-6	13	-	TRBJ2-3	CASSSQTSDTQYF	TGTGCCAGCAGCTCCCAGACGTCAGATACGCAGTATTTT
-	TRBV5-1	15	-	TRBJ1-3	CASSLAGETGNTIYF	TGCGCCAGCAGCTTGGCCGGGGAAACTGGAAACACCATATATTTT
-	TRBV4-1	21	TRBD2	TRBJ2-7	CASSQDPVGGLAGGPAYEQYF	TGCGCCAGCAGCCAAGATCCCGTGGGGGGACTAGCGGGAGGGCCCGCCTACGAGCAGTACTTC
once	TRBV19	16	-	TRBJ1-4	CASSQGPGRYNEKLFF	TGTGCCAGTAGTCAAGGCCCCGGCAGATATAATGAAAAACTGTTTTTT